This T cell receptor beta chain was recovered during a study of T cells in Graves' hyperthyroidism and ophthalmopathy. Diagnosis relied on clinical symptoms, serum thyroxine and TRAb, thyroid ultrasound and orbital computed tomography. The CDR3 covers 14 residues. Germline-derived CDR1 and CDR2 are MDHEN and SYDVKM. V was cut by 3 bases and J by 3 bases, with 12 bases left in between. Amplification of TCR beta CDR3 regions used RNA as the template. First-round RT-PCR of the TCR CDR3 relied on the HTBI primer set. TCRdb independently ran MiXCR on the multiplex PCR reads; one entry per CDR3 protein. Of fewer than 650,000 distinct CDR3 sequences listed, under 15% are singletons.

V and J are TRBV28 and TRBJ2-7; D uncertain. The receptor was isolated from a woman in her 40s with Graves' ophthalmopathy. The sequencing input was blood. CDR3 coding DNA: TGTGCCAGCAGTTTTCCCCCCTTAGACTACGAGCAGTACTTC. Residues: CASSFPPLDYEQYF.